The sequence of this TCR beta chain was determined in a study of blood T cell repertoires in COVID-19. Study information: PBMCs, B-cell-depleted T cells, or T cells were the source of the cDNA or gDNA that made up the material.

Researchers sorted participants into cohorts using their self-reported clinical history. This CDR3 spans 15 amino acids. V trimming: 5 bases; J trimming: 2 bases; junction bases outside the gene matches: 8. The germline V gene has CDR1 SGHDT and CDR2 YYEEEE. In the original processing: The authors estimated nucleated cell counts from reference gene primer amplification. Sequenced by immunoSEQ multiplex PCR; TCRdb stores in-frame clones only, minus some. The V and J calls and the clone size are those of that table, but D and trimming were determined from the DNA. This sample has 200,000 to 300,000 clones, with about 87% found just once.

The source material was PBMCs or T cells enriched from blood (not recorded which). The sequence came from a young woman with acute COVID-19. This chain links TRBV5-6 with TRBJ1-1; 8 positions agree with TRBD1. CDR3 in amino acids: CASRPGGQGNTEAFF. CDR3 DNA: TGTGCCAGCAGACCCGGCGGACAGGGCAACACTGAAGCTTTCTTT.